The 10 T cell receptor beta chains below were found in one sample sequenced in a study of cytomegalovirus exposure and HLA in healthy donors. Primers: 60 Vbeta forward and 13 Jbeta reverse. Clones were sequenced by immunoSEQ multiplex PCR, and TCRdb holds only the in-frame ones, with some missing. The sample consists of around 150,000 clones, approximately 80% of them appearing once. Material for sequencing was PBMCs. These TCRs come from a man aged 25 to 40 in good health and CMV-seronegative.

The chain couples TRBV27 to TRBJ1-2; D is ambiguous. The germline CDR1 and CDR2 sequences are MNHEY and SMNVEV (reference sequence). The ends were cut back, 4 bases at V and 7 bases at J, with 13 bases in the middle. CDR3 length: 13 residues. CDR3 sequence: CASSSRAEGGYTF. The CDR3 nucleotides are TGTGCCAGCAGTTCCCGGGCCGAGGGTGGCTACACCTTC.

This clone appeared once. The chain combines TRBV19 with TRBJ2-1; 11 positions match TRBD2. After removal of 5 bases from V and 7 bases from J, the junction contained 16 bases not matched to a gene. There are 18 residues in the CDR3. Germline lookup yields CDR1 LNHDA and CDR2 SQIVND (reference sequence). The CDR3, as DNA: TGTGCCAGTAGTGACGGACTAGCGGGCAGGCGGTTATTGAATGAGCAGTTCTTC. Its translation: CASSDGLAGRRLLNEQFF.

The chain recombines TRBV7-8 with TRBJ2-7; 9 bases are shared with TRBD1. The germline gives CDR1 SGHVS, CDR2 FQNEAQ. The V segment lost 3 bases and the J segment 4 bases; nucleotides outside the gene matches: 4. The CDR3 is made up of 14 amino acids. CDR3 in DNA: TGTGCCAGCAGCTTCGGGACAGGGCTATACGAGCAGTACTTC. Residues: CASSFGTGLYEQYF.

This sequence joins TRBV6-1 and TRBJ2-5; 9 nucleotides match TRBD2. From germline, CDR1 is MNHNS and CDR2 SASEGT. The CDR3 loop spans 15 amino acids. V trimming: 8 bases; J trimming: 7 bases; junction bases outside the gene matches: 14. CDR3 sequence (DNA): TGTGCCAGCTCCCAACCGATAGCGGGAGTAGGGACCCAGTACTTC. Translating gives CASSQPIAGVGTQYF.

This chain connects TRBV28 to TRBJ1-1; D perhaps matches TRBD1 (6 bases). With 7 bases removed from V and 1 base from J, the gap between germline ends came to 13 bases. There are 14 residues in the CDR3. Germline CDR1 reads MDHEN; CDR2 reads SYDVKM. CDR3 sequence: CASILQGWNTEAFF. The DNA of the CDR3 is TGTGCCAGCATATTACAGGGATGGAACACTGAAGCTTTCTTT.

The CDR3 region has the DNA TGTGCCAGCAGGAGTAGCGGTATGAATGAGCAGTTCTTC. The encoded protein is CASRSSGMNEQFF. The V and J genes are TRBV27 and TRBJ2-1; weak D call: TRBD2 (6 bases). The CDR3 contains 13 residues. Germline CDR1 is MNHEY and CDR2 is SMNVEV (reference sequence). The V and J ends lost 6 bases and 7 bases respectively, with 13 bases between them.

The chain uses TRBV2 and TRBJ1-4; D not certain. Germline V gives CDR1 SNHLY, CDR2 FYNNEI. CDR3 length: 14 amino acids. Between the trimmed V and J ends, which lost 5 bases and 8 bases, there was a span of 15 bases. CDR3 in DNA: TGTGCCAGCAGTTTCAACTCGGTGAGGGAAAAACTGTTTTTT. Translation gives CASSFNSVREKLFF.

In its sample, this clone was seen a few times. The V gene is TRBV28, the J gene TRBJ1-5; the match to TRBD1 covers 9 bases. This CDR3 is 14 amino acids long. Germline trimming cut 6 bases from V and 6 bases from J; bases unmatched to any gene: 6. Germline V gives CDR1 MDHEN, CDR2 SYDVKM. The CDR3: CASRTGGLGQPQHF. DNA for the CDR3: TGTGCCAGCAGGACAGGGGGTCTAGGTCAGCCCCAGCATTTT.

The J gene is TRBJ2-2, the V gene TRBV7-9; 8 nucleotides match TRBD2. J gave up 4 bases and V 3 bases, and 7 bases lay outside the gene matches. The germline V gene encodes CDR1 SEHNR and CDR2 FQNEAQ (reference sequence). CDR3 size: 16 residues. CDR3 sequence (DNA): TGTGCCAGCAGCTTTGGAGCGGGAGTTGTCACCGGGGAGCTGTTTTTT. Translating it yields CASSFGAGVVTGELFF.

The chain uses TRBV29-1 and TRBJ2-1, with 7 bases matching TRBD2. With V trimmed by 7 bases and J by 1 base, 4 bases remained unmatched. The germline gives CDR1 SQVTM, CDR2 ANQGSEA. The CDR3 covers 13 residues. The CDR3: CSGLAGSYNEQFF. The CDR3, as DNA: TGCAGCGGACTAGCAGGATCCTACAATGAGCAGTTCTTC.